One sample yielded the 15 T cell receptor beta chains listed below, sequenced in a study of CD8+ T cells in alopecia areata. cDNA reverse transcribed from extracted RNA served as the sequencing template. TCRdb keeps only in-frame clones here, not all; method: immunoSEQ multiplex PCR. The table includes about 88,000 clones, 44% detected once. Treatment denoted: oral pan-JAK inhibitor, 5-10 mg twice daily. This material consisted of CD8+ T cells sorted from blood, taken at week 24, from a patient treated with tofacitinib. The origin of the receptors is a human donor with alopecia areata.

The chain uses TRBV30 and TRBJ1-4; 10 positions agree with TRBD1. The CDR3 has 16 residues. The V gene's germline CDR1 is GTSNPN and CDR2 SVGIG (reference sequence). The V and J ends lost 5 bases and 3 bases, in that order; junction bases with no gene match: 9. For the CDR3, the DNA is TGTGCCTGGGGTCCCGGGACAGGGGTAGCTAATGAAAAACTGTTTTTT. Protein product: CAWGPGTGVANEKLFF.

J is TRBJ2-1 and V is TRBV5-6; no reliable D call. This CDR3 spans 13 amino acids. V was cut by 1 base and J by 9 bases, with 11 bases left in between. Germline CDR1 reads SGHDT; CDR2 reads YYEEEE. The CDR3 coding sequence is TGTGCCAGCAGCTTGTCGGCTGCCCGTGAGCAGTTCTTC. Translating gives CASSLSAAREQFF.

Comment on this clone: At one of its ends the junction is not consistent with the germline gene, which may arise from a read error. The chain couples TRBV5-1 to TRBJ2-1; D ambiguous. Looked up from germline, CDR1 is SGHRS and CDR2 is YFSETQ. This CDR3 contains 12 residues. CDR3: CATGPSYNEQFF. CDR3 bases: TGTGCTACCGGCCCCTCCTACAATGAGCAGTTCTTC.

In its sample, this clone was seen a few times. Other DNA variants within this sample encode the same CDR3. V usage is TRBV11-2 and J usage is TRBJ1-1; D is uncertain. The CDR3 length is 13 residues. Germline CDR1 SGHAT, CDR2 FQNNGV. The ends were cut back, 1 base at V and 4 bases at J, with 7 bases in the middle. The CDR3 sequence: CASSLGYGTEAFF. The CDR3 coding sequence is TGTGCCAGCAGCTTAGGGTACGGCACTGAAGCTTTCTTT. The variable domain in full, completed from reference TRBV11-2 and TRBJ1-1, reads EAGVAQSPRYKIIEKRQSVAFWCNPISGHATLYWYQQILGQGPKLLIQFQNNGVVDDSQLPKDRFSAERLKGVDSTLKIQPAKLEDSAVYLCASSLGYGTEAFFGQGTRLTVV.

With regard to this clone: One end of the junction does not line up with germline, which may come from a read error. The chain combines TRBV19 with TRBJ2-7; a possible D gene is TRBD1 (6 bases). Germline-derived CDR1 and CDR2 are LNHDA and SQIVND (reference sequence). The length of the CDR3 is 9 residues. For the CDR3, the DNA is TGTGCCAGTACCTCCCCAGGGGTCTTC. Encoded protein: CASTSPGVF.

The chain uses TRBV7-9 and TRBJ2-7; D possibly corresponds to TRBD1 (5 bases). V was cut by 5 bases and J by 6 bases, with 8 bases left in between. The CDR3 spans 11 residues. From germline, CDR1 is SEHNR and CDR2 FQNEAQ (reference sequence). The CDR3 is CASSPGIEQYF. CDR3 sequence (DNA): TGTGCCAGCAGCCCAGGGATCGAGCAGTACTTC.

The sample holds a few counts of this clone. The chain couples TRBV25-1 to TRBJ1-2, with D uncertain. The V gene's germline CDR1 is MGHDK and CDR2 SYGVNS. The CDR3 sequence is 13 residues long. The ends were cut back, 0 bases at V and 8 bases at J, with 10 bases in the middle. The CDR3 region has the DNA TGTGCCAGCAGTGAATATAACGTGCAAGGCTACACCTTC. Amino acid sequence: CASSEYNVQGYTF.

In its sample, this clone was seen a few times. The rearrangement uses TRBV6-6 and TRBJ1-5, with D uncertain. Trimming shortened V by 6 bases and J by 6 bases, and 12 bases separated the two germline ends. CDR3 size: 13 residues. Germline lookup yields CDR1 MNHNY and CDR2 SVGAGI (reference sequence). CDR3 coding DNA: TGTGCCAGCAGGAACAGTGCCGCTCAGCCCCAGCATTTT. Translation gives CASRNSAAQPQHF.

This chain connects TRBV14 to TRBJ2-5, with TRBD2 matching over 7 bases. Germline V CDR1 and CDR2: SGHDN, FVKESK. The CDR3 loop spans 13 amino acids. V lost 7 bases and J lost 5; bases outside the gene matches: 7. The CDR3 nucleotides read TGTGCCAGCACACAAACCGGGAGGGAGACCCAGTACTTC. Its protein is CASTQTGRETQYF.

The CDR3 region has the DNA TGTGCCAGCAGACTCAGGGGCACTGAAGCTTTCTTT. This gives the protein CASRLRGTEAFF. The chain has TRBV28 and TRBJ1-1, with a possible D match to TRBD1 (6 bases). With 6 bases removed from V and 4 bases from J, the gap between germline ends came to 9 bases. The CDR3 is 12 residues long. Germline loops: CDR1 MDHEN, CDR2 SYDVKM.

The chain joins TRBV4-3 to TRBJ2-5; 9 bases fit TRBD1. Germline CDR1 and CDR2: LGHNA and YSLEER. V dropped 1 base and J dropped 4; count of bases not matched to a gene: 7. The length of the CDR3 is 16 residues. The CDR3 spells CASSQGWDRDGETQYF. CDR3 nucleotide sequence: TGCGCCAGCAGCCAAGGATGGGACAGGGACGGAGAGACCCAGTACTTC.

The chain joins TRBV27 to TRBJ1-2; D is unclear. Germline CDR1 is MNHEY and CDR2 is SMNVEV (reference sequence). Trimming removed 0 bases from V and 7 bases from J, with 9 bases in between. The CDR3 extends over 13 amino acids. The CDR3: CASSLSGDRGYTF. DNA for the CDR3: TGTGCCAGCAGTTTATCCGGGGATCGTGGCTACACCTTC.

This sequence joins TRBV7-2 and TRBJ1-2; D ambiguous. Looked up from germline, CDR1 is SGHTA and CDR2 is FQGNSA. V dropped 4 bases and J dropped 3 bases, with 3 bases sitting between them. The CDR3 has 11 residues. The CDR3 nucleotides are TGTGCCAGCAGCTCATACTATGGCTACACCTTC. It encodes CASSSYYGYTF. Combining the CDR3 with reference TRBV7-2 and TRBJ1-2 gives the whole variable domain GAGVSQSPSNKVTEKGKDVELRCDPISGHTALYWYRQSLGQGLEFLIYFQGNSAPDKSGLPSDRFSAERTGGSVSTLTIQRTQQEDSAVYLCASSSYYGYTFGSGTRLTVV.

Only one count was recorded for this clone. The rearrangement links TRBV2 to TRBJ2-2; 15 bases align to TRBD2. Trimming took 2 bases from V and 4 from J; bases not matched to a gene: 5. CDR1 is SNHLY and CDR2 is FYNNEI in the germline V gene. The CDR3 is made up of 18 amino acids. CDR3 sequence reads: CASSESWTSGRGTGELFF. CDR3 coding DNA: TGTGCCAGCAGTGAATCCTGGACTAGCGGGAGGGGCACCGGGGAGCTGTTTTTT.

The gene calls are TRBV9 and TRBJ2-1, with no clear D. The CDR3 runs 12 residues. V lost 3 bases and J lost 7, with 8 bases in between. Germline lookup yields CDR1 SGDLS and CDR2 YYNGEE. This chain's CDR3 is CASSDPQNEQFF. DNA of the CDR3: TGTGCCAGCAGCGACCCTCAGAATGAGCAGTTCTTC.